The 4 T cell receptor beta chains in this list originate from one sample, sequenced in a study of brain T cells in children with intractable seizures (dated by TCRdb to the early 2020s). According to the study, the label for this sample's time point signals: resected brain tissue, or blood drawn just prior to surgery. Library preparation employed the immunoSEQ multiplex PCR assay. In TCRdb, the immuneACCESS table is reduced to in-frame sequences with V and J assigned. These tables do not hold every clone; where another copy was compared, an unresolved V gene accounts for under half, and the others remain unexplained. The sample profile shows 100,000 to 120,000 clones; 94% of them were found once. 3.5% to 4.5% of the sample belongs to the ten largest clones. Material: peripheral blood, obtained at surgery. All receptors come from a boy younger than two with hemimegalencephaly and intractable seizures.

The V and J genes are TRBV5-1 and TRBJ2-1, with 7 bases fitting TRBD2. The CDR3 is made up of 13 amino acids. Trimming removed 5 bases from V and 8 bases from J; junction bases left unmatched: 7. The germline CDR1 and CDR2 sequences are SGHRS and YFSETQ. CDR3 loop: CASSVGREHEQFF. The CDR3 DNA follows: TGCGCCAGCAGTGTTGGGAGGGAGCATGAGCAGTTCTTC. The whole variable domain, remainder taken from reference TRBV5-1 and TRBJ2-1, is KAGVTQTPRYLIKTRGQQVTLSCSPISGHRSVSWYQQTPGQGLQFLFEYFSETQRNKGNFPGRFSGRQFSNSRSEMNVSTLELGDSALYLCASSVGREHEQFFGPGTRLTVL.

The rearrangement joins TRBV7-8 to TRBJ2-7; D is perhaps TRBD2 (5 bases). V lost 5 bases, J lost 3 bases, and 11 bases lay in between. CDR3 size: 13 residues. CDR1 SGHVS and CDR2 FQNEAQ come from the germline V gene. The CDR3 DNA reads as TGTGCCAGCAGCCGGACTGTAGGCTACGAGCAGTACTTC. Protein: CASSRTVGYEQYF.

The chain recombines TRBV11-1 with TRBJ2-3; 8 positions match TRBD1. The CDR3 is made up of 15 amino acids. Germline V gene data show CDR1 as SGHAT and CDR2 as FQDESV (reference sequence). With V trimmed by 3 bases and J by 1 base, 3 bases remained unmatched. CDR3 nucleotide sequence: TGTGCCAGCAGCTTCGGACAGGGAGGCACAGATACGCAGTATTTT. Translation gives CASSFGQGGTDTQYF.

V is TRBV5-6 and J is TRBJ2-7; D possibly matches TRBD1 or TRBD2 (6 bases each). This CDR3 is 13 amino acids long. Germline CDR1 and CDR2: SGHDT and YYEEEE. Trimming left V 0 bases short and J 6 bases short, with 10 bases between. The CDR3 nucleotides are TGTGCCAGCAGCTTGGGAGGGGGAGGCGAGCAGTACTTC. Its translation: CASSLGGGGEQYF.